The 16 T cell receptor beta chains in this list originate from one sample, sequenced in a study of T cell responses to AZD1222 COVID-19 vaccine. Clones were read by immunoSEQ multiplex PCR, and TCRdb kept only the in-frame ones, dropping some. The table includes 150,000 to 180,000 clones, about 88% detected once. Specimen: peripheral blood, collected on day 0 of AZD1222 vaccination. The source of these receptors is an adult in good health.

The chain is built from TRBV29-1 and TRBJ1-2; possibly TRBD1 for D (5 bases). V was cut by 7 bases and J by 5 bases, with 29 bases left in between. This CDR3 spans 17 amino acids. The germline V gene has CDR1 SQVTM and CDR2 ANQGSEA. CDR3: CSGGGGRQAIGAYGYTF. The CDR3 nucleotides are TGCAGCGGTGGAGGCGGGCGGCAGGCCATCGGGGCATATGGCTACACCTTC.

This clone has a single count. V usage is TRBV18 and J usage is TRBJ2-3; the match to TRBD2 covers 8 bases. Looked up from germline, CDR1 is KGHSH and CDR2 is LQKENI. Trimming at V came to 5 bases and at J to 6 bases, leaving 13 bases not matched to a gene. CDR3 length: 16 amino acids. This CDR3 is CASSSVPGLGRDTQYF. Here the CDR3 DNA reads TGTGCCAGCTCATCAGTACCGGGACTAGGGAGGGATACGCAGTATTTT. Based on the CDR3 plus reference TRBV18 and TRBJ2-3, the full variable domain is NAGVMQNPRHLVRRRGQEARLRCSPMKGHSHVYWYRQLPEEGLKFMVYLQKENIIDESGMPKERFSAEFPKEGPSILRIQQVVRGDSAAYFCASSSVPGLGRDTQYFGPGTRLTVL.

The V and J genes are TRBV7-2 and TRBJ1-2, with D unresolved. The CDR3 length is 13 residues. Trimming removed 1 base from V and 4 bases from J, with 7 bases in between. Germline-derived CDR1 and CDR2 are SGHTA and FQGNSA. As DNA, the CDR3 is TGTGCCAGCAGCTTAGGCAGCTCCTATGGCTACACCTTC. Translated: CASSLGSSYGYTF. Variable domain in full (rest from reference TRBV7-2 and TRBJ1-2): GAGVSQSPSNKVTEKGKDVELRCDPISGHTALYWYRQSLGQGLEFLIYFQGNSAPDKSGLPSDRFSAERTGGSVSTLTIQRTQQEDSAVYLCASSLGSSYGYTFGSGTRLTVV.

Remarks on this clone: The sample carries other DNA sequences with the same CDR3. CDR3 sequence: CASSLVGMNTEAFF. DNA for the CDR3: TGCGCCAGCAGCTTGGTGGGGATGAACACTGAAGCTTTCTTT. The genes are TRBV5-1 and TRBJ1-1; D unresolved. V lost 0 bases and J 0 bases, leaving 6 bases between the germline ends. The CDR3 sequence is 14 residues long. Germline V gene data show CDR1 as SGHRS and CDR2 as YFSETQ.

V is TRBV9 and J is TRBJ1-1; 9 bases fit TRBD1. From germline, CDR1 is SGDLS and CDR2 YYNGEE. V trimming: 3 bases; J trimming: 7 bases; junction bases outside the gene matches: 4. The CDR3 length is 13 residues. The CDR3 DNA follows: TGTGCCAGCAGCGGCGGGACAGGGAGTGAAGCTTTCTTT. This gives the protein CASSGGTGSEAFF.

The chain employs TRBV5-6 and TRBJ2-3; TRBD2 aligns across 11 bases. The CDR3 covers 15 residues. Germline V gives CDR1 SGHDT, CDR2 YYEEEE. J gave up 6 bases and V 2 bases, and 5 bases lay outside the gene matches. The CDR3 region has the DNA TGTGCCAGCAGCTTTTTGACTAGCGGGACGGATACGCAGTATTTT. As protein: CASSFLTSGTDTQYF.

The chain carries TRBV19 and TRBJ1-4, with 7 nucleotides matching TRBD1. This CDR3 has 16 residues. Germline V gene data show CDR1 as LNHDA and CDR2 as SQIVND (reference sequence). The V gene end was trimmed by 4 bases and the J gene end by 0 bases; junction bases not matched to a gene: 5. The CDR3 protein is CASSTGQTTTNEKLFF. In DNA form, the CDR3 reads TGTGCCAGTAGTACGGGACAGACCACAACTAATGAAAAACTGTTTTTT.

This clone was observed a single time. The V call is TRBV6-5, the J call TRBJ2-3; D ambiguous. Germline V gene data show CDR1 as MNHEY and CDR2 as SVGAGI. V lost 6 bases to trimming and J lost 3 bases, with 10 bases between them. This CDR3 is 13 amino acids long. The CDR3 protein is CASSPASTDTQYF. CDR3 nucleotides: TGTGCCAGCAGCCCCGCTAGTACAGATACGCAGTATTTT.

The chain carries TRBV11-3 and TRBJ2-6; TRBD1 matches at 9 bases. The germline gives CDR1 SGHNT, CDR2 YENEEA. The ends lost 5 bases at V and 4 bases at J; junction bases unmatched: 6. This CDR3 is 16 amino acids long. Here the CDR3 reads CASSLRTGAGANVLTF. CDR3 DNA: TGTGCCAGCAGCCTACGGACAGGGGCGGGGGCCAACGTCCTGACTTTC.

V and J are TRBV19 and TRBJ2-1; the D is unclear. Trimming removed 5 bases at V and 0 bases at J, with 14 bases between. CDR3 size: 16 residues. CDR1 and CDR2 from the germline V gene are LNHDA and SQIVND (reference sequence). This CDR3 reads CASSPDYGSSYNEQFF. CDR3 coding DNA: TGTGCCAGTAGTCCAGATTACGGAAGCTCCTACAATGAGCAGTTCTTC. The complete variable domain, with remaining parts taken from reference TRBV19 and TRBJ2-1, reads DGGITQSPKYLFRKEGQNVTLSCEQNLNHDAMYWYRQDPGQGLRLIYYSQIVNDFQKGDIAEGYSVSREKKESFPLTVTSAQKNPTAFYLCASSPDYGSSYNEQFFGPGTRLTVL.

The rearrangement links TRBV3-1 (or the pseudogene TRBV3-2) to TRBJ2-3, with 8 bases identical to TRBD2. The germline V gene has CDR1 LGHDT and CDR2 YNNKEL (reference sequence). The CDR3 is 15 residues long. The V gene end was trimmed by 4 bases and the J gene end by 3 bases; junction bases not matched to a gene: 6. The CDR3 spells CASSPGLELTDTQYF. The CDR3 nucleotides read TGTGCCAGCAGCCCGGGACTAGAATTGACAGATACGCAGTATTTT.

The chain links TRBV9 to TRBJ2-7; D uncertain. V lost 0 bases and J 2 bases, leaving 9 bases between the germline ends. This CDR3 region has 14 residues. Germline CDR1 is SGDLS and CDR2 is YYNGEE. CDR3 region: CASSVDSSTYEQYF. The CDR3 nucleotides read TGTGCCAGCAGCGTAGACAGCAGTACCTACGAGCAGTACTTC. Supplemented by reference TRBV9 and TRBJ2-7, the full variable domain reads DSGVTQTPKHLITATGQRVTLRCSPRSGDLSVYWYQQSLDQGLQFLIQYYNGEERAKGNILERFSAQQFPDLHSELNLSSLELGDSALYFCASSVDSSTYEQYFGPGTRLTVT.

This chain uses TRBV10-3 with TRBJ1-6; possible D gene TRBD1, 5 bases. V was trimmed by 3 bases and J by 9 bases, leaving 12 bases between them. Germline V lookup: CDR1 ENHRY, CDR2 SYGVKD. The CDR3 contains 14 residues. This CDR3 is CAISEHPQGSPLHF. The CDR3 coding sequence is TGTGCCATCAGTGAACACCCCCAGGGTTCACCCCTCCACTTT.

CDR3 sequence (DNA): TGCGCCAGCAGCTCCGACAGGATCTCACCCCTCCACTTT. It specifies CASSSDRISPLHF. This chain links TRBV5-1 with TRBJ1-6, with D perhaps matching TRBD1 (6 bases). Trimming took off 3 bases at V and 10 bases at J, with 11 bases between the two ends. The CDR3 is 13 residues long. Germline loops: CDR1 SGHRS, CDR2 YFSETQ.

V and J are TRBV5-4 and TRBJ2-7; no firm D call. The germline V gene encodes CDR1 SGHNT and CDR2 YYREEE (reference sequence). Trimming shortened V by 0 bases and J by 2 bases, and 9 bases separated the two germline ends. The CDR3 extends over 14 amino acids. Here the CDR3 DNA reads TGTGCCAGCAGCTTGGATAGTTTTACCTACGAGCAGTACTTC. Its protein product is CASSLDSFTYEQYF.

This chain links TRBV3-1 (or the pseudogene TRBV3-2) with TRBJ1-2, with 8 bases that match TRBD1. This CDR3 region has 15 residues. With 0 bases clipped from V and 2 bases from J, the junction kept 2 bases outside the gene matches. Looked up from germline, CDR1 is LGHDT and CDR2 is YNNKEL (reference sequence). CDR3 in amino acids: CASSQDHRGNYGYTF. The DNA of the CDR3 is TGTGCCAGCAGCCAAGATCACAGGGGGAACTATGGCTACACCTTC.